What follows are 19 T cell receptor beta chains derived from one specimen sequenced in a study of blood T cell repertoires in COVID-19. Measured with immunoSEQ multiplex PCR; TCRdb has only the in-frame clones, and not every one. The sample includes over 150,000 clones, 90% to 95% of them seen just once. The sequenced sample consisted of peripheral blood. The receptors were sampled from a middle-aged man with acute or convalescent COVID-19.

This chain connects TRBV6-5 to TRBJ1-1, with TRBD1 as a possible D gene (5 bases). The germline V and J ends were trimmed by 8 bases and 2 bases, with 9 bases remaining between them. This CDR3 comprises 12 residues. Germline V gene sequence: CDR1 MNHEY, CDR2 SVGAGI. The DNA of the CDR3 is TGTGCCAGCGGACACCTAAACACTGAAGCTTTCTTT. This codes for CASGHLNTEAFF.

The chain uses TRBV4-1 and TRBJ2-3; unclear D gene. Germline V gene data show CDR1 as MGHRA and CDR2 as YSYEKL. V was trimmed by 3 bases and J by 2 bases, leaving 6 bases between them. The CDR3 is 13 amino acids. The CDR3 sequence: CASSQYYTDTQYF. CDR3 sequence (DNA): TGCGCCAGCAGCCAGTACTACACAGATACGCAGTATTTT.

The V and J genes are TRBV28 and TRBJ2-1; no clear D gene. The CDR3 runs 13 residues. Germline CDR1 is MDHEN and CDR2 is SYDVKM. V dropped 1 base and J dropped 8 bases, with 9 bases sitting between them. DNA of the CDR3: TGTGCCAGCAGTTTATCTGTGTCCGATGAGCAGTTCTTC. This sequence encodes CASSLSVSDEQFF.

This chain uses TRBV5-1 with TRBJ2-2, with D perhaps matching TRBD1 (6 bases). The CDR3 extends over 16 amino acids. The germline V gene encodes CDR1 SGHRS and CDR2 YFSETQ. The V end was cut by 3 bases, the J end by 4 bases, with 16 bases between. The chain's CDR3 is CASSSTGWMLTGELFF. CDR3 coding DNA: TGCGCCAGCAGCTCAACAGGGTGGATGCTCACCGGGGAGCTGTTTTTT.

J is TRBJ2-3 and V is TRBV10-3; TRBD1 might be the D (6 bases). Trimming took 6 bases from V and 6 from J, leaving 10 bases between them. The length of the CDR3 is 12 residues. Germline V gives CDR1 ENHRY, CDR2 SYGVKD. CDR3 in DNA: TGTGCCATCAGGGACAGAGGGGATACGCAGTATTTT. It translates to CAIRDRGDTQYF.

The chain recombines TRBV5-4 with TRBJ2-1; D gene unclear. The CDR3 is 15 residues long. Between the trimmed V and J ends, which lost 0 bases and 0 bases, there was a span of 7 bases. Germline CDR1 SGHNT, CDR2 YYREEE (reference sequence). Here the CDR3 reads CASSLDVSSYNEQFF. DNA for the CDR3: TGTGCCAGCAGCTTGGACGTCAGCTCCTACAATGAGCAGTTCTTC. Variable domain in full (rest from reference TRBV5-4 and TRBJ2-1): ETGVTQSPTHLIKTRGQQVTLRCSSQSGHNTVSWYQQALGQGPQFIFQYYREEENGRGNFPPRFSGLQFPNYSSELNVNALELDDSALYLCASSLDVSSYNEQFFGPGTRLTVL.

This chain joins TRBV27 and TRBJ2-2, with 8 bases matching TRBD2. CDR1 is MNHEY and CDR2 is SMNVEV in the germline V gene (reference sequence). V was pared by 5 bases and J by 7 bases, with 0 bases of the junction left unmatched. CDR3 length: 12 amino acids. The CDR3 DNA is TGTGCCAGCAGTAGCGGGAGCGGGGAGCTGTTTTTT. Encoded protein: CASSSGSGELFF.

This chain uses TRBV19 with TRBJ1-5; 9 nucleotides match TRBD1. The CDR3 sequence is 15 residues long. The junction had 5 bases not matched to a gene; V was cut back by 3 bases and J by 5 bases. Germline CDR1 is LNHDA and CDR2 is SQIVND (reference sequence). The CDR3 DNA reads as TGTGCCAGTAGTATTTTTACAGGGGGCGATCAGCCCCAGCATTTT. It translates to CASSIFTGGDQPQHF. Supplemented by reference TRBV19 and TRBJ1-5, the full variable domain reads DGGITQSPKYLFRKEGQNVTLSCEQNLNHDAMYWYRQDPGQGLRLIYYSQIVNDFQKGDIAEGYSVSREKKESFPLTVTSAQKNPTAFYLCASSIFTGGDQPQHFGDGTRLSIL.

The V gene is TRBV25-1, the J gene TRBJ1-4; 10 bases align to TRBD1. Per the germline V gene, CDR1 is MGHDK and CDR2 is SYGVNS. V gave up 6 bases and J gave up 10 bases; unmatched junction bases: 8. The CDR3 is made up of 14 amino acids. The DNA for the CDR3 is TGTGCCAGCAGCTCGGGACAGGGGCGAGTAAAACTGTTTTTT. It codes for CASSSGQGRVKLFF.

The rearrangement joins TRBV5-3 to TRBJ2-7, with 10 bases that match TRBD1. TRBV5-3 belongs to the ORF category, with a function that is uncertain. This CDR3 has 15 amino acids. Germline trimming cut 4 bases from V and 4 bases from J; bases unmatched to any gene: 8. The CDR3 DNA follows: TGTGCCAGAAGCCACCGACAGGGGGCGGTTTACGAGCAGTACGTC. Protein product: CARSHRQGAVYEQYV.

This clone was counted once. CDR3 sequence: CASSYGQAYNSPLHF. In DNA form, the CDR3 reads TGTGCCAGCAGCTACGGACAGGCCTATAATTCACCCCTCCACTTT. The V gene is TRBV14, the J gene TRBJ1-6; 7 bases align to TRBD1. This CDR3 is 15 amino acids long. CDR1 is SGHDN and CDR2 is FVKESK in the germline V gene. J gave up 2 bases and V 5 bases, and 3 bases lay outside the gene matches.

The gene calls are TRBV10-1 and TRBJ2-2; D possibly corresponds to TRBD1 (5 bases). The CDR3 contains 13 residues. CDR1 is WNHNN, CDR2 SYGVQD, per germline (reference sequence). V lost 5 bases to trimming and J lost 4 bases, with 8 bases between them. The CDR3 protein is CASSPQATGELFF. The CDR3 DNA is TGCGCCAGCAGTCCACAGGCCACCGGGGAGCTGTTTTTT.

In this sample, this clone turned up a few times. In the same sample, other DNA sequences code for this CDR3. The chain is built from TRBV9 and TRBJ1-3; no definite D call. V lost 4 bases and J lost 4, with 6 bases in between. The CDR3 length is 12 residues. Germline V gene sequence: CDR1 SGDLS, CDR2 YYNGEE. The CDR3: CASSPRGNTIYF. CDR3 sequence (DNA): TGTGCCAGCAGCCCTAGAGGAAACACCATATATTTT.

The rearrangement uses TRBV2 and TRBJ1-2; 9 nucleotides line up with TRBD1. There are 15 residues in the CDR3. CDR1 and CDR2 (germline): SNHLY, FYNNEI. With V trimmed by 8 bases and J by 6 bases, 13 bases remained unmatched. The CDR3 region is CASQNSGTGKDGYTF. The DNA of the CDR3 is TGTGCCAGCCAAAATTCCGGGACAGGGAAGGATGGCTACACCTTC.

The rearrangement joins TRBV10-3 to TRBJ1-5; TRBD1 agrees at 10 bases. V was clipped by 4 bases and J by 0 bases; unmatched bases: 9. There are 18 residues in the CDR3. CDR1 is ENHRY, CDR2 SYGVKD, per germline. CDR3 amino acids: CAISVGGQGPSSNQPQHF. The CDR3 region has the DNA TGTGCCATCAGTGTGGGGGGACAGGGGCCGTCTAGCAATCAGCCCCAGCATTTT.

Here the CDR3 DNA reads TGTGCCTGGAGTGTAAAATTAGGGGACAGGGGAGGAACTGAAGCTTTCTTT. Amino acid sequence: CAWSVKLGDRGGTEAFF. The rearrangement uses TRBV30 and TRBJ1-1, with 10 bases matching TRBD1. This CDR3 is 17 amino acids long. Germline lookup yields CDR1 GTSNPN and CDR2 SVGIG (reference sequence). The trim removed 0 bases at V and 5 bases at J, leaving 12 bases unmatched.

The rearrangement uses TRBV18 and TRBJ1-2; D uncertain. Germline CDR1 reads KGHSH; CDR2 reads LQKENI. V lost 0 bases to trimming and J lost 2 bases, with 10 bases between them. The CDR3 contains 15 residues. CDR3 coding DNA: TGTGCCAGCTCACCACCCGGGGTTCCGAACTATGGCTACACCTTC. Translation gives CASSPPGVPNYGYTF.

The chain uses TRBV19 and TRBJ2-2; D possibly corresponds to TRBD1 (5 bases). The V end was cut by 3 bases, the J end by 3 bases, with 11 bases between. This CDR3 is 15 amino acids long. CDR1 LNHDA and CDR2 SQIVND come from the germline V gene (reference sequence). The CDR3 sequence is CASSIIQGYTGELFF. The CDR3, as DNA: TGTGCCAGTAGTATCATCCAGGGATACACCGGGGAGCTGTTTTTT.

The chain employs TRBV4-1 and TRBJ2-5, with D possibly matching TRBD1 (6 bases). CDR1 is MGHRA, CDR2 YSYEKL, per germline. The CDR3 spans 16 residues. V was clipped by 1 base and J by 2 bases, with 14 bases between them. CDR3 nucleotide sequence: TGCGCCAGCAGCCAAGGGTTCGGGCAGGGGCAAGAGACCCAGTACTTC. Its protein is CASSQGFGQGQETQYF.